This TCR beta chain was sequenced in a study of blood T cell repertoires in COVID-19. Study as a whole: Spain, Italy and the United States supplied samples that represented acute and convalescent COVID-19.

V lost 4 bases and J lost 1, with 10 bases in between. The CDR3 runs to 14 residues. Germline lookup yields CDR1 LNHDA and CDR2 SQIVND (reference sequence). This table comes from immunoSEQ multiplex PCR, and its TCRdb copy is limited to in-frame clones, with some not included. The table has tens of thousands of clones, about 90% seen once. The chain has TRBV19 and TRBJ2-5; the D gene is possibly TRBD1 (6 bases). This sequence originates from a human donor with active COVID-19. The donor label of this sample is uncertain. The sample was peripheral blood. CDR3 nucleotide sequence: TGTGCCAGTAGTAAACCGACAGGCCAAGAGACCCAGTACTTC. It yields the protein CASSKPTGQETQYF.